This T cell receptor beta chain was obtained from a study of cytomegalovirus exposure and HLA in healthy donors. This CDR3 comprises 17 residues. The germline V gene has CDR1 MGHRA and CDR2 YSYEKL. V lost 2 bases to trimming and J lost 1 base; unmatched junction nucleotides: 4. In the PCR, 60 Vbeta and 13 Jbeta primers were used. Assay used: immunoSEQ multiplex PCR; TCRdb lists only in-frame clones, some missing. The repertoire holds around 150,000 clones, with 60% to 85% as singletons. The sequencing input was PBMCs. The receptor's source is a man aged 50-60 years in good health and CMV-seropositive. The chain carries TRBV4-1 and TRBJ2-3, with 12 bases identical to TRBD2. The CDR3 bases are TGCGCCAGCAGCCAACTAGCGGGAGGGCCACGCACAGATACGCAGTATTTT. Its protein is CASSQLAGGPRTDTQYF.